This entry lists 4 T cell receptor beta chains sequenced from one sample in a study of blood T cells in healthy people across ages. Alongside a J-beta primer mix, a sample-barcoded 5' primer served in a second PCR lasting roughly 6 to 12 cycles. One entry per CDR3 protein, called by TCRdb with MiXCR from the 5' RACE reads. The data hold some 850,000 distinct CDR3 sequences, with roughly 26% observed a single time. The same sample was also studied in work on T cells of mothers and their children.

Sequencing was performed on blood. The receptors stem from a boy aged 5-17 years in good health.

The chain links TRBV2 to TRBJ2-3; 9 nucleotides agree with TRBD2. Germline loops: CDR1 SNHLY, CDR2 FYNNEI. CDR3 size: 16 residues. The J segment lost 1 base and the V segment lost 7 bases, leaving 9 bases of the junction unmatched. The CDR3 is CASKARGGWGTDTQYF. CDR3 in DNA: TGTGCCAGCAAAGCGCGGGGGGGCTGGGGCACAGATACGCAGTATTTT.

The chain combines TRBV29-1 with TRBJ2-7, with 8 nucleotides matching TRBD1. Germline V gene lookup returns CDR1 SQVTM and CDR2 ANQGSEA. Trimming at V came to 6 bases and at J to 5 bases, leaving 9 bases not matched to a gene. The CDR3 runs 13 residues. CDR3 coding DNA: TGCAGCGTCGGACAGGGTCCCCCAAACGAGCAGTACTTC. Protein sequence: CSVGQGPPNEQYF.

This chain links TRBV29-1 with TRBJ1-1; D gene uncertain. Germline V gives CDR1 SQVTM, CDR2 ANQGSEA. The CDR3 has 13 residues. Trimming took off 7 bases at V and 2 bases at J, with 14 bases between the two ends. The CDR3 DNA sequence: TGCAGCGCCCGGTTGGCGGTCAACACTGAAGCTTTCTTT. It specifies CSARLAVNTEAFF.

The sample holds a few counts of this clonotype. The rearrangement links TRBV7-9 to TRBJ1-4; D may be TRBD1 (5 bases). From germline, CDR1 is SEHNR and CDR2 FQNEAQ (reference sequence). V was shortened by 4 bases and J by 7 bases, with 19 bases between the two germline ends. The CDR3 sequence is 16 residues long. The CDR3 DNA is TGTGCCAGCAGCTCCGACCTACCCGGGGCGGTTGAAAAACTGTTTTTT. Protein sequence: CASSSDLPGAVEKLFF.